The rows below give T cell receptor beta chains drawn from one sample of a study of blood T cell repertoires in COVID-19. Assay: immunoSEQ multiplex PCR; the TCRdb copy retains only in-frame clones and omits some. The sample carries 150,000 or so clones, about 80% recorded once. Sequencing used peripheral blood. The receptors originated from a woman aged 55-70 years with COVID-19, enrolled during active disease. Both conserved end residues are part of each CDR3. A D gene is named only where the DNA matches it firmly. Clone size is shown for a subset of rows, as once, few, many or a class of expanded clone.

clone_size | j_call | d_call | v_call | cdr3_aa | cdr3_nt
. | TRBJ1-1 | . | TRBV29-1 | CSAAEGRNTEAFF | TGCAGCGCTGCGGAGGGGAGGAACACTGAAGCTTTCTTT
. | TRBJ1-2 | TRBD1 | TRBV29-1 | CSAGQGVGYTF | TGCAGCGCTGGACAGGGAGTCGGCTACACCTTC
. | TRBJ1-5 | TRBD1 | TRBV2 | CASTMGQGTAVLSQPQHF | TGTGCCAGCACGATGGGACAGGGTACGGCTGTGCTGTCTCAGCCCCAGCATTTT
. | TRBJ2-3 | . | TRBV5-1 | CASSGTFSTDTQYF | TGCGCCAGCAGCGGGACTTTCAGCACAGATACGCAGTATTTT
. | TRBJ1-2 | . | TRBV30 | CAWSVLRGGGYTF | TGTGCCTGGAGTGTATTACGGGGGGGAGGCTACACCTTC
. | TRBJ1-2 | TRBD1 | TRBV2 | CASTAEQGHVGYGYTF | TGTGCCAGCACCGCGGAACAGGGGCATGTGGGGTATGGCTACACCTTC
many | TRBJ1-2 | TRBD1 | TRBV20-1 | CSASRRQGDGYTF | TGCAGTGCTAGTCGGCGTCAGGGGGATGGCTACACCTTC
. | TRBJ1-4 | . | TRBV9 | CASSVGVGEKLFF | TGTGCCAGCAGCGTAGGCGTGGGCGAAAAACTGTTTTTT
few | TRBJ1-1 | . | TRBV11-1 | CASRHDDRSNTEAFF | TGTGCCAGCAGACACGACGACAGATCGAACACTGAAGCTTTCTTT
. | TRBJ1-2 | . | TRBV5-4 | CASSFEEGYTF | TGTGCCAGCAGCTTCGAGGAAGGCTACACCTTC